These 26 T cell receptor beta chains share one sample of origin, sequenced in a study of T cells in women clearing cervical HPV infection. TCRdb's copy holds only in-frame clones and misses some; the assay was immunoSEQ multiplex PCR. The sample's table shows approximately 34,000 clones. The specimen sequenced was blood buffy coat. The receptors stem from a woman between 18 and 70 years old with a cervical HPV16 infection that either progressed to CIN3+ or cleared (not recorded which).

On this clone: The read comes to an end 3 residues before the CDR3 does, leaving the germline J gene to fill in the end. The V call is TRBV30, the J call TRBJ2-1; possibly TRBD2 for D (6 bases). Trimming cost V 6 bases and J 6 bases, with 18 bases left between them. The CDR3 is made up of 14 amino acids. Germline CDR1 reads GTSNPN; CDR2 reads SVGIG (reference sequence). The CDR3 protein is CACHCRGGANEQFF. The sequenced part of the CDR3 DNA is TGTGCCTGCCATTGTAGAGGAGGGGCCAATGAG.

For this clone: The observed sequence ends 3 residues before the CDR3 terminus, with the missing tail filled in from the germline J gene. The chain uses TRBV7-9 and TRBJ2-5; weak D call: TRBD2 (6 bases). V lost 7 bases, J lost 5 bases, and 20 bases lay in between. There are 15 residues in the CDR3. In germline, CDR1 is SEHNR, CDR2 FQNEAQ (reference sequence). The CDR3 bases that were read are TGTGCCAGCATCCCCCCGACTAGAGCATATGAGACC. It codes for CASIPPTRAYET. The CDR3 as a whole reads CASIPPTRAYETQYF.

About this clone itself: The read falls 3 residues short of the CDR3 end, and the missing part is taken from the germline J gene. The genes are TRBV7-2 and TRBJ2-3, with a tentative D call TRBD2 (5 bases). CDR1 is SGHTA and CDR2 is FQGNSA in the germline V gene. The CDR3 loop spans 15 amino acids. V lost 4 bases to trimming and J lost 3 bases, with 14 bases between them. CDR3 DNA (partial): TGTGCCAGCAGCTCGTGGAGTAGAGGGACAGATACG. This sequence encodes CASSSWSRGTDT. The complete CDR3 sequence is CASSSWSRGTDTQYF.

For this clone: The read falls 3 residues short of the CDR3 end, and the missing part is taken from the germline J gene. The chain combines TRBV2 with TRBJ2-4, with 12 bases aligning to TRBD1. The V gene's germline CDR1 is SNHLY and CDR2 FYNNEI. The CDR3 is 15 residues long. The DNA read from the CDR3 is TGTGCCAGCAGTGCACCGGGACAGGGGGCAAATGGT. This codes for CASSAPGQGANG. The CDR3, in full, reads CASSAPGQGANGQYF.

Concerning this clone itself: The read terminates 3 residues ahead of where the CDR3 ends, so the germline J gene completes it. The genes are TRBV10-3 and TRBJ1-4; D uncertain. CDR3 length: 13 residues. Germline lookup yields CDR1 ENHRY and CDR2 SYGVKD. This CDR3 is CAISESRSPPLFF. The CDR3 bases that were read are TGTGCCATCAGTGAGTCGCGGTCACCACCA.

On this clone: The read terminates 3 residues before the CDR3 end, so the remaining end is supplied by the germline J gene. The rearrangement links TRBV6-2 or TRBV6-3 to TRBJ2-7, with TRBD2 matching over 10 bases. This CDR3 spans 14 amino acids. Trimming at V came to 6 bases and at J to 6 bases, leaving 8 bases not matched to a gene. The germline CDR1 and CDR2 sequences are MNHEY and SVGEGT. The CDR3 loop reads CASSPLAGDGEQYF. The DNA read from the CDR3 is TGTGCCAGCAGCCCCCTAGCGGGGGATGGCGAG.

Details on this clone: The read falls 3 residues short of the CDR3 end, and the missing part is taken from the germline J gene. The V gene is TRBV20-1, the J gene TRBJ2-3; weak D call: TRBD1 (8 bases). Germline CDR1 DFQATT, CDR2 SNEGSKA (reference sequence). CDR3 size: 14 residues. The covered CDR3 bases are TGCAGTGCTGGGCCGACAGGGGACTATCAGCCG. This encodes CSAGPTGDYQP. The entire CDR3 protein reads CSAGPTGDYQPQYF.

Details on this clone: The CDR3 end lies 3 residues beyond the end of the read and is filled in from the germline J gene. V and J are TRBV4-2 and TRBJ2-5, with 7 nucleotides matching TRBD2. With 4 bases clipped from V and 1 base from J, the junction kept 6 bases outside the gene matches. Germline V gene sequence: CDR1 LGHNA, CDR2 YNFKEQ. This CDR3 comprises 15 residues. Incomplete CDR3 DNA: TGTGCCAGCAGCCCTCAAAGCGGGATCCAAGAGACC. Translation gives CASSPQSGIQET. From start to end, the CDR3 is CASSPQSGIQETQYF.

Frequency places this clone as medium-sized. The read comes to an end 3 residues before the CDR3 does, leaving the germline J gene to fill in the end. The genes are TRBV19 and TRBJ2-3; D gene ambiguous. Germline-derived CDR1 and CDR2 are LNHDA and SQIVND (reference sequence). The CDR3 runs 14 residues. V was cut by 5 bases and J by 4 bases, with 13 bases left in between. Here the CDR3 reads CASSLVLVADTQYF. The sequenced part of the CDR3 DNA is TGTGCCAGTAGTCTCGTCCTGGTAGCAGATACG.

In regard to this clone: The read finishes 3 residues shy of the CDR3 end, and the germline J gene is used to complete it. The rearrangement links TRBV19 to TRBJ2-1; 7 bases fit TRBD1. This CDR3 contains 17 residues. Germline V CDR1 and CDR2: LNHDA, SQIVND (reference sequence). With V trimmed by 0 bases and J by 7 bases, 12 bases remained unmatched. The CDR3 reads CASSIDRGGFPRNEQFF. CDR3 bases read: TGTGCCAGTAGTATAGATCGAGGGGGCTTTCCCAGGAATGAG.

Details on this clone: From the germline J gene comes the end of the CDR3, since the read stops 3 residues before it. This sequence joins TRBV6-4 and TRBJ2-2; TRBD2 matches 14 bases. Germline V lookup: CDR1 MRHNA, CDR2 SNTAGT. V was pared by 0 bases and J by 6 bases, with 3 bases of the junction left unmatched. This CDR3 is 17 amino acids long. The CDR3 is CASSDSGLAGVPGELFF. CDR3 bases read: TGTGCCAGCAGTGACTCGGGACTAGCGGGAGTCCCCGGGGAG.

The CDR3 sequence is CASSPLGQVYETQYF. The sequenced part of the CDR3 DNA is TGTGCCAGCAGCCCCCTCGGACAGGTGTACGAGACC. The J gene is TRBJ2-5, the V gene TRBV28; 7 nucleotides agree with TRBD1. The read falls 3 residues short of the CDR3 end, and the missing part is taken from the germline J gene. Germline CDR1 and CDR2: MDHEN and SYDVKM. V lost 6 bases to trimming and J lost 5 bases; unmatched junction nucleotides: 12. The CDR3 runs to 15 residues.

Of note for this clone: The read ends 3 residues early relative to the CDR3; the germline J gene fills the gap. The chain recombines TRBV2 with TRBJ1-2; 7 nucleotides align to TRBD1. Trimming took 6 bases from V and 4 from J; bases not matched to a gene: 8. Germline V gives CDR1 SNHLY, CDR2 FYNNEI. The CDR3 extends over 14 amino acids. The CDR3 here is CASREGAAFYGYTF. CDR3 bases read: TGTGCCAGCAGAGAGGGGGCGGCTTTCTATGGC.

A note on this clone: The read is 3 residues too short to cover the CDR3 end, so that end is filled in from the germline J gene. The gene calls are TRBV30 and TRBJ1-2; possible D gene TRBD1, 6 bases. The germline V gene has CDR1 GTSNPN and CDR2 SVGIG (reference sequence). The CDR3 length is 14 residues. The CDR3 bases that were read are TGTGCCTGGAGTTTGGGGGCGGGAATAGTCGGC. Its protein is CAWSLGAGIVG. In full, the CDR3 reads CAWSLGAGIVGYTF.

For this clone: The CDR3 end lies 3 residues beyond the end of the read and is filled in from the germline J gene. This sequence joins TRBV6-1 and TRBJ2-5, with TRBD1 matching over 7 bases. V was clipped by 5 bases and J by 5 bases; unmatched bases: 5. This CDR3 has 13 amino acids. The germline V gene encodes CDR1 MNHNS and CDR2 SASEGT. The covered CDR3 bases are TGTGCCAGCAGTAAAGACAGGGTGGAGACC. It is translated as CASSKDRVET. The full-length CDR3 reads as CASSKDRVETQYF.

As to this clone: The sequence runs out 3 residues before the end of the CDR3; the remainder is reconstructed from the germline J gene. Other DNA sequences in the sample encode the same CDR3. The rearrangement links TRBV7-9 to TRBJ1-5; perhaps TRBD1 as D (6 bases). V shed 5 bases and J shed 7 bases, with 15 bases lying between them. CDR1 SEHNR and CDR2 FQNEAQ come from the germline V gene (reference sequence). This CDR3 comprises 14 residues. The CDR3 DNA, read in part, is TGTGCCAGCAGCCCCGGGGGGGGCGGACAGCCC. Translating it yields CASSPGGGGQP. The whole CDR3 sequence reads CASSPGGGGQPQHF.

The sequenced part of the CDR3 DNA is TGTGCCACCAACTCTAACGGGGGGGCGGATACG. Its protein product is CATNSNGGADT. The entire CDR3 protein is CATNSNGGADTQYF. This rearrangement joins TRBV12-3 or TRBV12-4 to TRBJ2-3; 8 nucleotides agree with TRBD2. The observed sequence ends 3 residues before the CDR3 terminus, with the missing tail filled in from the germline J gene. J was trimmed by 6 bases and V by 10 bases; bases with no gene match: 12. CDR3 size: 14 residues.

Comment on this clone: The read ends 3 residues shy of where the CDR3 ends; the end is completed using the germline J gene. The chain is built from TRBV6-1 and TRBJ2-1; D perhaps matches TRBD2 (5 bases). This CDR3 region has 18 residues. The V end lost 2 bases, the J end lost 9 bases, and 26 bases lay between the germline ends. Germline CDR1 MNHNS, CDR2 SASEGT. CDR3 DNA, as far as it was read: TGTGCCAGCAGTGAATACGATTGGACTTCAGAGGGTGCCAGTGAG. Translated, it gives CASSEYDWTSEGASE. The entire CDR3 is CASSEYDWTSEGASEQFF.

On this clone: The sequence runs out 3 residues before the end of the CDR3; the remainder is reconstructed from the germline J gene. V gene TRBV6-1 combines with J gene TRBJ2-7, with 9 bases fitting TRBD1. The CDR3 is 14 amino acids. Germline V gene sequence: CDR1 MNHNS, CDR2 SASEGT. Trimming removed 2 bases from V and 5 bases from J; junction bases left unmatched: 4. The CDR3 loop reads CASSELGQGHEQYF. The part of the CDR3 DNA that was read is TGTGCCAGCAGTGAACTGGGACAGGGCCACGAG.

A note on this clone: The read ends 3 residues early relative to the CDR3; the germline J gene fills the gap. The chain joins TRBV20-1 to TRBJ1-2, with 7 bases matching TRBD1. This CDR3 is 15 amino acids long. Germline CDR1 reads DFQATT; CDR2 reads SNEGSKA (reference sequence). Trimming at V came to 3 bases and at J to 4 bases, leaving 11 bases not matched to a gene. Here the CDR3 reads CSARIGDSLIYGYTF. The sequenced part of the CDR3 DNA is TGCAGTGCTAGGATAGGGGACAGCCTCATCTATGGC.

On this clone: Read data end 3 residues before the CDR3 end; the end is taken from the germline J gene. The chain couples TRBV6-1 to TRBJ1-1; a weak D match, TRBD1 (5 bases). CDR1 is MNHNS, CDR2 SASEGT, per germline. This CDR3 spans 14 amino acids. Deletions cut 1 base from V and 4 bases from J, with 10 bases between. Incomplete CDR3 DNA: TGTGCCAGCAGTGAAGTCAGGGAGCGCACTGAA. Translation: CASSEVRERTE. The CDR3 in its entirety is CASSEVRERTEAFF.

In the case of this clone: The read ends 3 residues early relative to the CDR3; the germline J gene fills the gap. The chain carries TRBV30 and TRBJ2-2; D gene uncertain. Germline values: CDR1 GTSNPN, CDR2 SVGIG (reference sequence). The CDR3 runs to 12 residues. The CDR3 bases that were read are TGTGCCTGGTCCCGGTCTAATGAAAAG. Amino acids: CAWSRSNEK. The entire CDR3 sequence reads CAWSRSNEKLFF.

The covered CDR3 bases are TGTGCCAGCAGCTTAGTCCAGCGGACAGATACG. It is translated as CASSLVQRTDT. The CDR3 in its entirety is CASSLVQRTDTQYF. The rearrangement links TRBV11-2 to TRBJ2-3; tentative D call: TRBD2 (5 bases). The missing CDR3 end, 3 residues past where the read stops, is filled in from the germline J gene. The CDR3 covers 14 residues. Germline lookup yields CDR1 SGHAT and CDR2 FQNNGV. Trimming pared 1 base from V and 3 bases from J, leaving 8 bases between.

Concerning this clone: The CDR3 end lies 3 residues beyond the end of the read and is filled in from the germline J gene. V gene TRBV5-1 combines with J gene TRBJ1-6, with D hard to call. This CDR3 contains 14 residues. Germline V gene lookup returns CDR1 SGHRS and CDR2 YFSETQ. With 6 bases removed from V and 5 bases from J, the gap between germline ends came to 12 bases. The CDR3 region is CASKGLTHNSPLHF. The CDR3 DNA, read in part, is TGCGCCAGCAAGGGTCTGACCCATAATTCACCC.

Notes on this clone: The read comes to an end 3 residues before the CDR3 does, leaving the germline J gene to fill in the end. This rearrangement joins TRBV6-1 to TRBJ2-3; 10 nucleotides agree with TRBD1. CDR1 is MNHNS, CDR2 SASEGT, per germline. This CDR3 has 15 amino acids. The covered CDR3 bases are TGTGCCAGCAGTGAAACTCGGGACAGGGGTCAGCCG. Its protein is CASSETRDRGQP. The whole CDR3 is CASSETRDRGQPQYF.

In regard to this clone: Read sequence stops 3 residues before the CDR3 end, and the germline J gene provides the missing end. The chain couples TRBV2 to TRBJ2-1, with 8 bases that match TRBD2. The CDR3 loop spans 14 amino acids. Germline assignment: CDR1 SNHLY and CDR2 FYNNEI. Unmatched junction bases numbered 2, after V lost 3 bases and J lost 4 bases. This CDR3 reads CASSEVAGYNEQFF. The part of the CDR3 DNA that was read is TGTGCCAGCAGTGAGGTAGCGGGGTACAATGAG.